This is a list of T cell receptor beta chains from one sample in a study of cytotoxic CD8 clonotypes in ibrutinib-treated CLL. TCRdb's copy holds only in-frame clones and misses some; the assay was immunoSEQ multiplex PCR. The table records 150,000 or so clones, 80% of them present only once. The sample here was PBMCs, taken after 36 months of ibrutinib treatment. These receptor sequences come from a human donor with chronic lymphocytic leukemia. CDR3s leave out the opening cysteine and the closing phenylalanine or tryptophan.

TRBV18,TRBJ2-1,ASSLVYNEQF
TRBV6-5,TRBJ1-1,ASSYTDYGSDTEAF
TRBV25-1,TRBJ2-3,ASSAPSSTDTQY
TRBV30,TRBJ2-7,AWGGRNYEQY
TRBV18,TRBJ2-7,ASSPIDGTGYEQY
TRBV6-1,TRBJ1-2,ASSSPGVGYGYT
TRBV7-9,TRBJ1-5,ASSSSSGPQH
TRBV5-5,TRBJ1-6,ASSRRTSTPLH
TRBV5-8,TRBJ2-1,ASSLGGGEQF
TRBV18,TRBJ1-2,ASSPRDSPNYGYT
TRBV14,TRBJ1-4,ASSQNLYRAGKLF
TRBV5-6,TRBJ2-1,ASSLDLGLAKQF
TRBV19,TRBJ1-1,ASSPSGQGVRAEAF
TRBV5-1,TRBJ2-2,ASSLGTRGYTGELF
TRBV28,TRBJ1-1,ASSLSTPEAF
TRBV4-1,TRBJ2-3,ASSRRVGSTDTQY
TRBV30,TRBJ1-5,AWSGPGGPVEQH
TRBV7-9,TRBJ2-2,ASRPGQASTGELF
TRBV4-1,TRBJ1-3,ASSQAQGAGNTIY
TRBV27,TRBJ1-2,ASSTGGYGYT
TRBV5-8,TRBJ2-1,ASSLAPGSEQF
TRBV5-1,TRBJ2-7,ASSPGQGAISEQY
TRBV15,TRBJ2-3,ATSRGLLAGGVDTQY
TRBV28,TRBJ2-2,ASSLGDRNTGELF
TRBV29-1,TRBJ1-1,SVDLRSEAF
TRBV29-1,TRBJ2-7,SAVQGAHSYEQY
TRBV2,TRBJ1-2,ASSESRDYGYT
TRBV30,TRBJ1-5,ACTGQPNQPQH
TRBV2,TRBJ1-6,ASSERGLDSPLH
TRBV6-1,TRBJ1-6,ASRGTEGNSPLH
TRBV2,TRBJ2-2,ASSVRKSTGELF